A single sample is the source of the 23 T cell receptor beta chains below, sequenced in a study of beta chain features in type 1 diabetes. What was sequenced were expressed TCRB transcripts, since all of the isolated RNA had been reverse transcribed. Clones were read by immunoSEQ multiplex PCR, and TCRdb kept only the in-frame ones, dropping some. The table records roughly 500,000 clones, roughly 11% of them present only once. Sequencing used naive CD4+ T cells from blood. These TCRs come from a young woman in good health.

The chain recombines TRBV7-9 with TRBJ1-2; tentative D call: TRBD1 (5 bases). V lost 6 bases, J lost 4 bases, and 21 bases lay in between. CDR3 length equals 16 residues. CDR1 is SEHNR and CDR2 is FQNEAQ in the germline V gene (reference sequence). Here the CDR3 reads CASSTTRGRGSYGYTF. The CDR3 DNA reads TGTGCCAGCAGTACAACTCGGGGCCGCGGTAGCTATGGCTACACCTTC.

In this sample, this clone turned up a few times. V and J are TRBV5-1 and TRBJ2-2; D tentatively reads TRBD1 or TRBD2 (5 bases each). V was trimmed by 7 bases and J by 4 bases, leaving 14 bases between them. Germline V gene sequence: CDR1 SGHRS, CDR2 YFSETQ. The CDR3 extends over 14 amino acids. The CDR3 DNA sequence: TGCGCCAGCTTCGATCGGGGACCCACCGGGGAGCTGTTTTTT. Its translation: CASFDRGPTGELFF.

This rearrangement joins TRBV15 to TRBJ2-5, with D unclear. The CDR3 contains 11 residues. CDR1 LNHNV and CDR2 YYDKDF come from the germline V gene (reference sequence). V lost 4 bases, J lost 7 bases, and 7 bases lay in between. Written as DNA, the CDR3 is TGTGCCACCAGCATCACGGGGACCCAGTACTTC. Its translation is CATSITGTQYF.

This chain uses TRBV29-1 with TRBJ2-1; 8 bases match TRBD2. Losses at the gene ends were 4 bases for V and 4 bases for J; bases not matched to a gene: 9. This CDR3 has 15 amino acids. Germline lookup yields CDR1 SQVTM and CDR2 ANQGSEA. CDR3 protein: CSVVPGTRGYNEQFF. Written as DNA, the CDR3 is TGCAGCGTTGTGCCTGGGACTAGAGGGTACAATGAGCAGTTCTTC.

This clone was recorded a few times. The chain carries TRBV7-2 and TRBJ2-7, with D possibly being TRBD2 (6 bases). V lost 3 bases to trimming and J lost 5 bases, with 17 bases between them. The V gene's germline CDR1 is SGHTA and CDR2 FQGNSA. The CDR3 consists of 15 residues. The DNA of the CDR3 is TGTGCCAGCAGCTTCTTTGGCGGGGAACTCGACGAGCAGTACTTC. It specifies CASSFFGGELDEQYF.

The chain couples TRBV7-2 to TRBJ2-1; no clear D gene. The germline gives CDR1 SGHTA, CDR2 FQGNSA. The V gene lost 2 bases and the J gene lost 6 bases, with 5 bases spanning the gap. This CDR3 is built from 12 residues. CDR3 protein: CASSLYSNEQFF. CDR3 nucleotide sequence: TGTGCCAGCAGCTTATATTCCAATGAGCAGTTCTTC.

DNA for the CDR3: TGTGCCAGCAGCTCAACTAGCACAGATACGCAGTATTTT. Amino acids: CASSSTSTDTQYF. This rearrangement joins TRBV5-4 to TRBJ2-3; D not resolved. This CDR3 spans 13 amino acids. The germline CDR1 and CDR2 sequences are SGHNT and YYREEE (reference sequence). Trimming removed 3 bases at V and 0 bases at J, with 5 bases between.

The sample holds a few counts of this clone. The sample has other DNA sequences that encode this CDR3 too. CDR3 region: CASSTGSYNEQFF. The CDR3 DNA sequence: TGTGCCAGCTCAACCGGCTCCTACAATGAGCAGTTCTTC. J is TRBJ2-1 and V is TRBV18; no reliable D call. V was cut by 5 bases and J by 0 bases, with 5 bases left in between. The CDR3 length is 13 residues. The germline gives CDR1 KGHSH, CDR2 LQKENI. The entire variable domain, with the rest obtained from reference TRBV18 and TRBJ2-1, is as follows: NAGVMQNPRHLVRRRGQEARLRCSPMKGHSHVYWYRQLPEEGLKFMVYLQKENIIDESGMPKERFSAEFPKEGPSILRIQQVVRGDSAAYFCASSTGSYNEQFFGPGTRLTVL.

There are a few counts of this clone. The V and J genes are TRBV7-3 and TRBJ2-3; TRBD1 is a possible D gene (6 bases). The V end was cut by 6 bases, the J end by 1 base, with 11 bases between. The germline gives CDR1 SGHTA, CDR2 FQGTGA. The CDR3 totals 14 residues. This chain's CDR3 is CASRLNRGTDTQYF. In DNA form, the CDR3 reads TGTGCCAGCAGGTTGAACAGGGGCACAGATACGCAGTATTTT. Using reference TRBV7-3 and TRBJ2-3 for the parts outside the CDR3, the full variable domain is GAGVSQTPSNKVTEKGKYVELRCDPISGHTALYWYRQSLGQGPEFLIYFQGTGAADDSGLPNDRFFAVRPEGSVSTLKIQRTERGDSAVYLCASRLNRGTDTQYFGPGTRLTVL.

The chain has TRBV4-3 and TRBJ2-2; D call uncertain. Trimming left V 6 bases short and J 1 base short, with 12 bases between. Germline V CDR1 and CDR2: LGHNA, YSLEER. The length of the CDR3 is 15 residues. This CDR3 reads CASRREVKNTGELFF. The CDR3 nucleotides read TGCGCCAGCAGGCGCGAGGTGAAGAACACCGGGGAGCTGTTTTTT.

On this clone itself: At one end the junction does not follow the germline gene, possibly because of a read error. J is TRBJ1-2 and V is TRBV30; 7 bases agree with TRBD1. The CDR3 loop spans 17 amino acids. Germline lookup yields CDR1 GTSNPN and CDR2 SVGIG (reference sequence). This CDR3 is CAWSVPIYGTAPRGCTF. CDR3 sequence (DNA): TGTGCCTGGAGTGTACCTATCTACGGGACAGCGCCCCGGGGCTGCACCTTC.

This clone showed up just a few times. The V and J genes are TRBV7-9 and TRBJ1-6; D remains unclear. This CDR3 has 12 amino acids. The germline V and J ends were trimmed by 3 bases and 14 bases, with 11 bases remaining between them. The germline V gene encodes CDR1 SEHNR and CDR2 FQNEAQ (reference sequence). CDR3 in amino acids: CASSFSDESLHF. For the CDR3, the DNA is TGTGCCAGCAGCTTCTCGGACGAGTCCCTCCACTTT.

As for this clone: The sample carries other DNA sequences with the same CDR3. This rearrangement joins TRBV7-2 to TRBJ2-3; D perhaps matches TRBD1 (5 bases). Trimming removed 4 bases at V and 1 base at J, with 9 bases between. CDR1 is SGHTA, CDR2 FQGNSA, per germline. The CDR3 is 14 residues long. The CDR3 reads CASSYARGTDTQYF. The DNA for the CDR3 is TGTGCCAGCAGCTACGCCAGGGGCACAGATACGCAGTATTTT.

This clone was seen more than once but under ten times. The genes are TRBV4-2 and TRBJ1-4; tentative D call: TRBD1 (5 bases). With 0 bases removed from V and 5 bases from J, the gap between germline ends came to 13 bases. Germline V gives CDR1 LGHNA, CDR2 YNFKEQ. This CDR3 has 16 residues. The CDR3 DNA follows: TGTGCCAGCAGCCAAGAGGCCAGGCCAGGGAATGAAAAACTGTTTTTT. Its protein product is CASSQEARPGNEKLFF.

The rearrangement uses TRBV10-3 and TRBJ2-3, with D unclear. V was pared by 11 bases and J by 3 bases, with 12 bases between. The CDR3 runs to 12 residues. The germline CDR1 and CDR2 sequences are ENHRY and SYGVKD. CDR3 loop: CAPVFGTDTQYF. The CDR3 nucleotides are TGTGCCCCGGTGTTCGGGACAGATACGCAGTATTTT.

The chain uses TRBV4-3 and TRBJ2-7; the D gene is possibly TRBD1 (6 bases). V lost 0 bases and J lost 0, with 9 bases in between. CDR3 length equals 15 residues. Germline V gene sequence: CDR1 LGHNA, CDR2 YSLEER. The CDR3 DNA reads TGCGCCAGCAGCCAAGATCAGGGGCGCTCCTACGAGCAGTACTTC. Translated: CASSQDQGRSYEQYF.

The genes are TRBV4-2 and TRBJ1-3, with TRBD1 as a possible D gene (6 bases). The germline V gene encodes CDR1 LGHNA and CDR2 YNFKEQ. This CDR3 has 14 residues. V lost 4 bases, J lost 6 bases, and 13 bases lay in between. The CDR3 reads CASSPPDSQNTIYF. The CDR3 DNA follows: TGTGCCAGCAGCCCTCCGGACAGCCAAAACACCATATATTTT.

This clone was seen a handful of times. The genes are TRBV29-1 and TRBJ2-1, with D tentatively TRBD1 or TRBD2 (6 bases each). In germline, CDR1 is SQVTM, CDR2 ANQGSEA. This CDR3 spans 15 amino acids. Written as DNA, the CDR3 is TGCGCATTGGGGGGCCCGAAGGAGAGTCCCAATGAGCAGTTCTTC. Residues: CALGGPKESPNEQFF.

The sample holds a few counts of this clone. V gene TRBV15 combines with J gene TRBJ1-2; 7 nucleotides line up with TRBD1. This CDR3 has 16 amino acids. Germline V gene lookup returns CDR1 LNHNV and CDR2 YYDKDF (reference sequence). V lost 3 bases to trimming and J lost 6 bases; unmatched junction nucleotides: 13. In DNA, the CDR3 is TGTGCCACCAGCAGGCAGGGGGAGACAGACTTAGATGGCTACACCTTC. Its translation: CATSRQGETDLDGYTF.

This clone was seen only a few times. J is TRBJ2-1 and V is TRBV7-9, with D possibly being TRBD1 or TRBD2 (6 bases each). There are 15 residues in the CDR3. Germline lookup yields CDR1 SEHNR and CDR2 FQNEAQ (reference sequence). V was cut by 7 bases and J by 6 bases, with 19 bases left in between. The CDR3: CASTWTGATRNEQFF. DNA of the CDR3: TGTGCCAGCACCTGGACGGGGGCGACCCGCAATGAGCAGTTCTTC.

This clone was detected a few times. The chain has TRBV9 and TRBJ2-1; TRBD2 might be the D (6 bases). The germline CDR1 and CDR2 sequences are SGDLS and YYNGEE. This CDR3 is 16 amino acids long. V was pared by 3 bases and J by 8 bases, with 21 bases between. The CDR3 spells CASSGAGTRLFDEQFF. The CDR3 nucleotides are TGTGCCAGCAGCGGTGCCGGGACTCGCCTTTTTGATGAGCAGTTCTTC.

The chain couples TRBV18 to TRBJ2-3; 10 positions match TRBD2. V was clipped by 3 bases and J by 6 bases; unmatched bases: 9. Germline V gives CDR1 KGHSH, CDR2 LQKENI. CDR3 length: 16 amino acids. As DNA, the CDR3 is TGTGCCAGCTCACCTGGAGCGGGAGGGCCGTCCGATACGCAGTATTTT. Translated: CASSPGAGGPSDTQYF.

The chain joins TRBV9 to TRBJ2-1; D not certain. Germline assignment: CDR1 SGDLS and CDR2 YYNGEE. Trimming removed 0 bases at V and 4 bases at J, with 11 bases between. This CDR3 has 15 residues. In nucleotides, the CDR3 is TGTGCCAGCAGCGTAGACAGACCGCAGTACAATGAGCAGTTCTTC. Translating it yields CASSVDRPQYNEQFF. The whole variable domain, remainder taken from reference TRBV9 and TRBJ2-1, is DSGVTQTPKHLITATGQRVTLRCSPRSGDLSVYWYQQSLDQGLQFLIQYYNGEERAKGNILERFSAQQFPDLHSELNLSSLELGDSALYFCASSVDRPQYNEQFFGPGTRLTVL.